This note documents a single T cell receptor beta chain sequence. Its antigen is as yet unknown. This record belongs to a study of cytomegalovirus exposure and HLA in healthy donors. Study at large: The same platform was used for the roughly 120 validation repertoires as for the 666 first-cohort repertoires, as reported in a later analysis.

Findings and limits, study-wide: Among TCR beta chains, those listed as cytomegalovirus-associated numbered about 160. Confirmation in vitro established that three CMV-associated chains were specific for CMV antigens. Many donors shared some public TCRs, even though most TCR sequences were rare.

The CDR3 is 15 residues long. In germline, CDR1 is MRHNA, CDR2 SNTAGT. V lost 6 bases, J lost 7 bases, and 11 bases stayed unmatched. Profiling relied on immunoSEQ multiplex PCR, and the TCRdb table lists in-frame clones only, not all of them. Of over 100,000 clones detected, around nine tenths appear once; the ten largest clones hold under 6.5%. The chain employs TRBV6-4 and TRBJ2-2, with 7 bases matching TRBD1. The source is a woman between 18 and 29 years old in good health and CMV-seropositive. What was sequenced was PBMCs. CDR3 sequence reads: CASRPNRGLGGELFF. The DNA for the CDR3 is TGTGCCAGCAGGCCCAACAGGGGCTTAGGCGGGGAGCTGTTTTTT.